These 14 T cell receptor beta chains came from one sample sequenced in a study of T cells expressing NK-cell markers. TCRdb reprocessed the 5' RACE reads, keeping one entry per CDR3 protein, no DNA. The sample has roughly 180,000 distinct CDR3 sequences; the top ten hold approximately 17%. Specimen: blood T cells: a sorted CD56 or NKG2C T cell subset, CD4+ or CD8+ T cells, or bulk PBMC T cells (not recorded which). These receptors were collected from a woman aged 18 to 75 in good health.

This chain joins TRBV20-1 and TRBJ1-1; TCRdb lists TRBD1, though no DNA is available to test this call. CDR1 and CDR2 (germline): DFQATT, SNEGSKA (reference sequence). CDR3 length: 15 residues. CDR3 loop: CSARDRRWENTEAFF.

The chain recombines TRBV28 with TRBJ2-3. Looked up from germline, CDR1 is MDHEN and CDR2 is SYDVKM. The CDR3 loop spans 13 amino acids. The chain's CDR3 is CASRGTSGDTQYF.

The CDR3 reads CASSPDPGLAGGAKNIQYF. The chain uses TRBV12-3 or TRBV12-4 and TRBJ2-4; lacking DNA, the TRBD2 call made by TCRdb goes unchecked. The CDR3 sequence is 19 residues long.

V is TRBV6-1 and J is TRBJ2-3; TCRdb indicates TRBD2, and absent DNA this call remains unverified. This CDR3 contains 13 residues. From germline, CDR1 is MNHNS and CDR2 SASEGT. CDR3 in amino acids: CASSDRSSGTQYF.

This sequence joins TRBV10-3 and TRBJ2-1. The germline CDR1 and CDR2 sequences are ENHRY and SYGVKD. The CDR3 totals 14 residues. The CDR3 loop reads CATLGGSSYNEQFF.

The chain is built from TRBV6-1 and TRBJ2-7; TCRdb names TRBD2, which stays unverified in the absence of DNA. The germline CDR1 and CDR2 sequences are MNHNS and SASEGT. The CDR3 contains 17 residues. The CDR3 protein is CASRRGGGMAGRYEQYF.

The chain recombines TRBV6-1 with TRBJ1-5. CDR3 length equals 14 residues. Germline values: CDR1 MNHNS, CDR2 SASEGT. CDR3: CATKANSLNQPQHF.

The chain recombines TRBV6-2 or TRBV6-3 with TRBJ2-5. This CDR3 comprises 12 residues. CDR1 MNHEY and CDR2 SVGEGT come from the germline V gene. The CDR3 protein is CASSPADETQYF.

V and J are TRBV12-3 or TRBV12-4 and TRBJ1-2; the D call from TCRdb, TRBD1, cannot be confirmed without DNA. The CDR3 totals 17 residues. The CDR3 is CASSPGLNTGRLYGYTF.

The chain links TRBV2 to TRBJ2-2; as DNA is missing, the TRBD1 call by TCRdb cannot be tested. The germline gives CDR1 SNHLY, CDR2 FYNNEI. This CDR3 is 14 amino acids long. CDR3 loop: CASSIREGAGELFF.

V and J are TRBV5-1 and TRBJ2-1; TCRdb picks TRBD1, but there is no DNA to check that call. Per the germline V gene, CDR1 is SGHRS and CDR2 is YFSETQ. There are 14 residues in the CDR3. This chain's CDR3 is CASRIRGIRDEQFF.

This chain uses TRBV27 with TRBJ1-6. Germline CDR1 is MNHEY and CDR2 is SMNVEV (reference sequence). CDR3 length: 16 amino acids. CDR3 amino acids: CASSLSGNSYNSPLHF.

The chain's CDR3 is CASSQETSGPLSYEQYF. This chain uses TRBV4-1 with TRBJ2-7; TCRdb's D call, TRBD2, is unchecked because there is no DNA. The CDR3 spans 17 residues. CDR1 MGHRA and CDR2 YSYEKL come from the germline V gene.

The genes are TRBV5-1 and TRBJ2-3. This CDR3 comprises 15 residues. CDR1 and CDR2 (germline): SGHRS, YFSETQ. This CDR3 reads CASTRTDLSTDTQYF.